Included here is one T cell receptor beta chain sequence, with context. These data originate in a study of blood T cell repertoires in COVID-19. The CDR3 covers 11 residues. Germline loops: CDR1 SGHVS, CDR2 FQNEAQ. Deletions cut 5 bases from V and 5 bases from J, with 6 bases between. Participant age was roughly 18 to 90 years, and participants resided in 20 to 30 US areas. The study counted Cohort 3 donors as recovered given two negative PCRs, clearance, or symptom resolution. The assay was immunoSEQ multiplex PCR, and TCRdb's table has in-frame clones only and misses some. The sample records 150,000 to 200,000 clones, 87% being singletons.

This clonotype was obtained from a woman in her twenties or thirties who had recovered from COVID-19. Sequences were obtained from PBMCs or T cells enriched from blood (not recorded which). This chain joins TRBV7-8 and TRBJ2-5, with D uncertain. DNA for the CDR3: TGTGCCAGCAGCCCCAGGGAGACCCAGTACTTC. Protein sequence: CASSPRETQYF.